Below, one T cell receptor (beta chain) is given with its context. Looked up from germline, CDR1 is SGHTA and CDR2 is FQGNSA. The CDR3 extends over 13 amino acids. The V and J ends lost 5 bases and 5 bases respectively, with 12 bases between them. The record originates from a study of blood T cell repertoires in COVID-19. Profiled with immunoSEQ multiplex PCR; TCRdb holds only in-frame clones, not every one. Of about 270,000 clones in the sample, about 87% were seen once. Recruits, aged roughly 18 to 89 years, lived in approximately 26 US areas. The rearrangement links TRBV7-2 to TRBJ2-5; no clear D gene. This sequence was found in a woman in her fifties or sixties who had recovered from COVID-19. Sequenced material: PBMCs or T cells enriched from blood (not recorded which). CDR3 coding DNA: TGTGCCAGCAGCCGAACGCAGATTGAGACCCAGTACTTC. This sequence encodes CASSRTQIETQYF.